Presented here are 23 T cell receptor beta chains from one specimen sequenced in a study of cytomegalovirus exposure and HLA in healthy donors. PCR used 60 Vbeta primers and 13 Jbeta primers. Generated by immunoSEQ multiplex PCR, the TCRdb table keeps only in-frame clones and is missing some. The sample carries approximately 150,000 clones, 68% recorded once. Sequencing was performed on PBMCs. The receptors stem from a woman between 18 and 29 years old in good health and CMV-seropositive.

The rearrangement links TRBV7-9 to TRBJ1-4; D is unresolved. Trimming took 1 base from V and 7 from J, leaving 7 bases between them. This CDR3 spans 13 amino acids. CDR1 and CDR2 from the germline V gene are SEHNR and FQNEAQ (reference sequence). The CDR3 sequence is CASSLVRPEKLFF. The CDR3 DNA sequence: TGTGCCAGCAGCTTAGTGCGGCCTGAAAAACTGTTTTTT.

In this sample, this clone turned up a few times. The chain couples TRBV7-3 to TRBJ1-2; D gene uncertain. The CDR3 is 14 residues long. The V end lost 5 bases, the J end lost 9 bases, and 19 bases lay between the germline ends. Germline CDR1 SGHTA, CDR2 FQGTGA. The CDR3 DNA reads as TGTGCCAGCAGCGCAGATTCGGGTGATCGGAGCTACACCTTC. It specifies CASSADSGDRSYTF.

V gene TRBV11-2 combines with J gene TRBJ2-5; D is uncertain. Germline values: CDR1 SGHAT, CDR2 FQNNGV. Deletions cut 4 bases from V and 1 base from J, with 7 bases between. This CDR3 has 13 residues. The CDR3 bases are TGTGCCAGCAGCTCGGTCTCCCAAGAGACCCAGTACTTC. Translated, it gives CASSSVSQETQYF.

This chain links TRBV19 with TRBJ1-2, with 8 bases aligning to TRBD1. V gave up 4 bases and J gave up 4 bases; unmatched junction bases: 5. From germline, CDR1 is LNHDA and CDR2 SQIVND (reference sequence). The length of the CDR3 is 14 residues. CDR3 loop: CASSTQGASYGYTF. Written as DNA, the CDR3 is TGTGCCAGTAGTACGCAGGGGGCCTCCTATGGCTACACCTTC.

This chain uses TRBV4-1 with TRBJ1-2, with a possible D match to TRBD1 (6 bases). Trimming pared 0 bases from V and 3 bases from J, leaving 17 bases between. Germline V gene sequence: CDR1 MGHRA, CDR2 YSYEKL. The CDR3 runs to 17 residues. The CDR3 DNA reads TGCGCCAGCAGCCAAGACCCTATACAGGGCGGATACTATGGCTACACCTTC. Translating gives CASSQDPIQGGYYGYTF.

This chain links TRBV7-9 with TRBJ2-7; weak D call: TRBD2 (6 bases). V was clipped by 6 bases and J by 3 bases, with 15 bases between them. CDR3 length: 14 amino acids. Per germline, CDR1 SEHNR and CDR2 FQNEAQ (reference sequence). The CDR3 reads CASSPGGLVYEQYF. CDR3 DNA: TGTGCCAGCAGTCCCGGGGGTCTGGTCTACGAGCAGTACTTC.

In regard to this clone: Other DNA sequences from this sample encode an identical CDR3 as well. The chain combines TRBV7-8 with TRBJ1-1; 9 bases line up with TRBD1. Trimming removed 4 bases from V and 1 base from J; junction bases left unmatched: 7. The germline gives CDR1 SGHVS, CDR2 FQNEAQ. The CDR3 length is 16 residues. The CDR3 sequence: CASSSKPGQGNTEAFF. Written as DNA, the CDR3 is TGTGCCAGCAGCTCTAAGCCGGGACAGGGGAACACTGAAGCTTTCTTT. Using reference TRBV7-8 and TRBJ1-1 for the parts outside the CDR3, the full variable domain is GAGVSQSPRYKVAKRGQDVALRCDPISGHVSLFWYQQALGQGPEFLTYFQNEAQLDKSGLPSDRFFAERPEGSVSTLKIQRTQQEDSAVYLCASSSKPGQGNTEAFFGQGTRLTVV.

This rearrangement joins TRBV19 to TRBJ1-5, with D maybe TRBD1 (5 bases). Trimming shortened V by 8 bases and J by 4 bases, and 15 bases separated the two germline ends. Germline loops: CDR1 LNHDA, CDR2 SQIVND (reference sequence). The CDR3 contains 14 residues. The CDR3 here is CASQKIGGNQPQHF. The CDR3 DNA follows: TGTGCCAGTCAGAAGATTGGGGGGAATCAGCCCCAGCATTTT.

The chain employs TRBV30 and TRBJ2-7, with 9 positions matching TRBD1. Germline CDR1 reads GTSNPN; CDR2 reads SVGIG (reference sequence). The CDR3 consists of 12 residues. Trimming cost V 3 bases and J 7 bases; bases outside gene matches: 4. In nucleotides, the CDR3 is TGTGCCTGGAGCTCAGGGACAGGGGAGCAGTACTTC. Protein: CAWSSGTGEQYF.

V usage is TRBV13 and J usage is TRBJ1-2; 7 nucleotides agree with TRBD1. CDR1 PRHDT and CDR2 FYEKMQ come from the germline V gene (reference sequence). The V and J ends lost 5 bases and 4 bases, in that order; junction bases with no gene match: 4. This CDR3 spans 13 amino acids. CDR3 bases: TGTGCCAGCAGCGGGACAGCAGGCTATGGCTACACCTTC. This translates into CASSGTAGYGYTF.

This chain connects TRBV28 to TRBJ1-2; TRBD1 is a possible D gene (6 bases). Germline lookup yields CDR1 MDHEN and CDR2 SYDVKM. The CDR3 spans 15 residues. With 4 bases removed from V and 4 bases from J, the gap between germline ends came to 16 bases. Here the CDR3 reads CASSSPQGTLYGYTF. As DNA, the CDR3 is TGTGCCAGCAGTTCACCACAGGGTACGCTCTATGGCTACACCTTC.

The chain recombines TRBV18 with TRBJ2-6; tentatively, D is TRBD2 (6 bases). CDR3 size: 16 residues. The V end was cut by 2 bases, the J end by 4 bases, with 12 bases between. Germline assignment: CDR1 KGHSH and CDR2 LQKENI. CDR3 protein: CASSPLEGSGANVLTF. The CDR3 bases are TGTGCCAGCTCACCATTGGAGGGGTCAGGGGCCAACGTCCTGACTTTC.

The rearrangement joins TRBV14 to TRBJ2-1; TRBD1 might be the D (5 bases). V lost 1 base, J lost 10 bases, and 20 bases lay in between. Looked up from germline, CDR1 is SGHDN and CDR2 is FVKESK. The CDR3 covers 16 residues. The CDR3 reads CASSQVQGAVNGEQFF. The CDR3 DNA is TGTGCCAGCAGCCAAGTTCAGGGCGCCGTCAATGGGGAGCAGTTCTTC.

The chain uses TRBV6-6 and TRBJ2-2; 7 bases are a match to TRBD1. The V gene end was trimmed by 3 bases and the J gene end by 0 bases; junction bases not matched to a gene: 4. The CDR3 sequence is 16 residues long. Per germline, CDR1 MNHNY and CDR2 SVGAGI (reference sequence). The CDR3, as DNA: TGTGCCAGCAGTTATGAAGGGGGCCCGAACACCGGGGAGCTGTTTTTT. Its translation: CASSYEGGPNTGELFF.

Comment on this clone: The junction and the germline gene differ at one end; a read error may be behind it. This specimen includes other DNA sequences encoding the same CDR3. The gene calls are TRBV14 and TRBJ1-6, with D perhaps matching TRBD1 (5 bases). The CDR3 loop spans 15 amino acids. Per germline, CDR1 SGHDN and CDR2 FVKESK. For the CDR3, the DNA is TGTGCCAGCAGCCACCTTGGGACTTATAATTCCCCCCTCCACTTT. Its translation: CASSHLGTYNSPLHF.

This sequence joins TRBV9 and TRBJ2-7; TRBD2 aligns across 14 bases. Per germline, CDR1 SGDLS and CDR2 YYNGEE. Trimming removed 2 bases from V and 3 bases from J; junction bases left unmatched: 10. CDR3 length: 18 amino acids. CDR3 in amino acids: CASSVAPLGTSGGYEQYF. Written as DNA, the CDR3 is TGTGCCAGCAGCGTCGCCCCCCTTGGGACTAGCGGGGGCTACGAGCAGTACTTC. The full variable domain, its missing parts supplied by reference TRBV9 and TRBJ2-7, is DSGVTQTPKHLITATGQRVTLRCSPRSGDLSVYWYQQSLDQGLQFLIQYYNGEERAKGNILERFSAQQFPDLHSELNLSSLELGDSALYFCASSVAPLGTSGGYEQYFGPGTRLTVT.

The CDR3 nucleotides read TGTGCCAGCAGTATCCCCGGGGTAGCCGGGGAGCTGTTTTTT. This sequence encodes CASSIPGVAGELFF. The rearrangement joins TRBV5-8 to TRBJ2-2, with D tentatively TRBD2 (5 bases). Deletions cut 5 bases from V and 6 bases from J, with 14 bases between. The CDR3 is made up of 14 amino acids. Germline V gives CDR1 SGHTS, CDR2 YDEGEE.

The J gene is TRBJ2-7, the V gene TRBV27, with D tentatively TRBD1 (6 bases). The length of the CDR3 is 17 residues. Trimming cost V 2 bases and J 3 bases, with 20 bases left between them. Germline lookup yields CDR1 MNHEY and CDR2 SMNVEV (reference sequence). In DNA, the CDR3 is TGTGCCAGCAGTTTACCTACGATACAGGGTTTCGGCTACGAGCAGTACTTC. Translated, it gives CASSLPTIQGFGYEQYF.

CDR3 bases: TGTGCCAGCACACAGGCCGGAAACACTGAAGCTTTCTTT. It codes for CASTQAGNTEAFF. V gene TRBV6-6 combines with J gene TRBJ1-1; weak D call: TRBD1 (5 bases). The V end lost 7 bases, the J end lost 2 bases, and 11 bases lay between the germline ends. This CDR3 has 13 amino acids. Germline CDR1 is MNHNY and CDR2 is SVGAGI (reference sequence).

This chain connects TRBV5-1 to TRBJ1-1; D is possibly TRBD1 (5 bases). There are 13 residues in the CDR3. V lost 0 bases and J lost 4, with 7 bases in between. Germline V gene data show CDR1 as SGHRS and CDR2 as YFSETQ. The CDR3 region has the DNA TGCGCCAGCAGCTTGGACAGGCCCACTGAAGCTTTCTTT. As protein: CASSLDRPTEAFF.

V is TRBV19 and J is TRBJ2-5; D might be TRBD2 (6 bases). The CDR3 consists of 15 residues. Per germline, CDR1 LNHDA and CDR2 SQIVND (reference sequence). The ends were cut back, 3 bases at V and 1 base at J, with 12 bases in the middle. For the CDR3, the DNA is TGTGCCAGTAGTATCGGTGGAGGGCCCCAAGAGACCCAGTACTTC. It codes for CASSIGGGPQETQYF. Drawing the rest from reference TRBV19 and TRBJ2-5, the complete variable domain is DGGITQSPKYLFRKEGQNVTLSCEQNLNHDAMYWYRQDPGQGLRLIYYSQIVNDFQKGDIAEGYSVSREKKESFPLTVTSAQKNPTAFYLCASSIGGGPQETQYFGPGTRLLVL.

The chain employs TRBV19 and TRBJ2-7, with 7 positions matching TRBD2. The germline CDR1 and CDR2 sequences are LNHDA and SQIVND (reference sequence). The CDR3 has 16 amino acids. The ends lost 0 bases at V and 4 bases at J; junction bases unmatched: 9. This CDR3 is CASSIEVAGVGYEQYF. CDR3 bases: TGTGCCAGTAGTATAGAGGTTGCGGGAGTGGGGTACGAGCAGTACTTC.

This chain joins TRBV5-1 and TRBJ2-5; D unresolved. The CDR3 runs to 13 residues. The V and J ends lost 4 bases and 5 bases respectively, with 12 bases between them. Germline V gives CDR1 SGHRS, CDR2 YFSETQ. The CDR3 DNA is TGCGCCAGCAGCCTTGTCAAGGAGGAGACCCAGTACTTC. It encodes CASSLVKEETQYF.